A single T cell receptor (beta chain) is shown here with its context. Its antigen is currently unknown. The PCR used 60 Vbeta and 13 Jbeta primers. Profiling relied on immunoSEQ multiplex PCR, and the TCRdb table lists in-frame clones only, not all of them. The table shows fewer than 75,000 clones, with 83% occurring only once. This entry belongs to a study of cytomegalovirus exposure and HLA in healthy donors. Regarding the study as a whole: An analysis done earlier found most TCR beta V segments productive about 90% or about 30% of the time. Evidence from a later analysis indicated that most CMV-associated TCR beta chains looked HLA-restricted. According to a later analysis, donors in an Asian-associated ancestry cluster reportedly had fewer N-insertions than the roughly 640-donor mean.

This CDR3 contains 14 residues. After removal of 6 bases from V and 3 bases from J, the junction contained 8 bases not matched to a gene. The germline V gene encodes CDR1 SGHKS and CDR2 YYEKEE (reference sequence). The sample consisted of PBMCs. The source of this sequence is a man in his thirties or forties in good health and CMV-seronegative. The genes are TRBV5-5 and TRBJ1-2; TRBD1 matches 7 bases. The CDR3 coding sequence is TGTGCCAGCAACTCACCGGGACAGTACTATGGCTACACCTTC. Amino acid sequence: CASNSPGQYYGYTF.